The present entry profiles one T cell receptor (beta chain) with its context. Its specificity is unknown. The CDR3 consists of 14 residues. V lost 3 bases, J lost 5 bases, and 4 bases stayed unmatched. Germline assignment: CDR1 SQVTM and CDR2 ANQGSEA. The data were obtained in a study of CD8+ T cells in alopecia areata. At the level of the study: Each of the treated patients was given oral tofacitinib, 5 to 10 mg twice daily, for moderate-to-severe alopecia areata.

Treatment meaning: oral pan-JAK inhibitor, 5-10 mg twice daily. Whole-study findings and limits: Tofacitinib delivered significant drops in scalp clonality and in expanded CD8+ clones among the top 100. There was only one nonresponder, so it was unclear how baseline CD8+ expansion relates to response. There were many expanded lesional clones persisting in scalp and blood during tofacitinib.

Investigators isolated RNA and reverse transcribed it into cDNA to act as the sequencing template. Produced via immunoSEQ multiplex PCR; TCRdb's table is partial and in-frame only. The sample includes fewer than 110,000 clones, under 90% of them seen just once. This clonotype was sampled from a human donor with alopecia areata. The material was CD8+ T cells sorted from blood, obtained at approximately week 30, from a patient treated with tofacitinib. The chain carries TRBV29-1 and TRBJ2-1; 10 bases are a match to TRBD2. This CDR3 reads CSVEKGLADNEQFF. As DNA, the CDR3 is TGCAGCGTTGAGAAAGGACTAGCGGACAATGAGCAGTTCTTC.